The clone carrying this TCR beta chain was counted many times. This entry is derived from a study of regulatory T cells in long-lasting Graves disease. Time point denoted: newly diagnosed GD, antithyroid drugs for less than 3 months. The authors made the TCR library using RNA they extracted from PBMCs. Diagnosis followed American Thyroid Association guidelines for Graves' disease. Collection of peripheral blood (about 8.8 milliliters) was done using EDTA tubes. Construction of the TCR beta libraries employed iRepertoire HTBI primers in conjunction with Arm-PCR of CDR3 regions. How the authors handled the data: Samples jointly harbored roughly 60 TRBV and more than eleven TRBJ segments. MiXCR, applied by TCRdb to the multiplex PCR reads, yields one record per CDR3 protein. None of the V and J calls come from the authors' own analysis; TCRdb made them. The sample has hundreds of thousands of distinct CDR3 sequences, roughly a sixth seen once.

Sequences were derived from peripheral blood mononuclear cells (PBMCs), sampled at new diagnosis, from a patient treated with antithyroid drugs. This TCR was recovered from a female donor with Graves disease.

The CDR3 bases are TGTGCCAGCAGTTTACAAACCGGGACAGGGTACTATGGCTACACCTTC. Encoded protein: CASSLQTGTGYYGYTF. The chain couples TRBV6-5 to TRBJ1-2; TRBD1 matches at 9 bases. With 4 bases clipped from V and 3 bases from J, the junction kept 9 bases outside the gene matches. Germline CDR1 reads MNHEY; CDR2 reads SVGAGI. This CDR3 region has 16 residues.